Given below is one TCR beta chain in context. This record comes from a study of T cells expressing NK-cell markers. This CDR3 is 13 amino acids long. Germline V gives CDR1 DFQATT, CDR2 SNEGSKA (reference sequence). UMI-tagged 5'RACE template switching yielded the TCR beta cDNA. Reanalyzing the 5' RACE reads, TCRdb keeps one entry per CDR3 protein, without DNA. The sample table includes a few hundred thousand distinct CDR3 sequences. What was sequenced was blood T cells: a sorted CD56 or NKG2C T cell subset, CD4+ or CD8+ T cells, or bulk PBMC T cells (not recorded which). The rearrangement links TRBV20-1 to TRBJ2-1; TCRdb selects TRBD1, and the lack of DNA leaves this call unchecked. This clonotype was obtained from a man between 18 and 35 years old in good health. CDR3: CSCSIGPGREQFF.